Below, one TCR beta chain is given with its context. In the source study's methods: Researchers report that nucleated cell counts were estimated from reference gene primer amplification. The repertoire was sequenced with immunoSEQ multiplex PCR; TCRdb's copy has only in-frame clones and lacks some. Clone size and V and J calls were adopted from that table, with D and trimming inferred from the DNA. The sample contains around 120,000 clones, about 90% of which appear only once. This entry belongs to a study of blood T cell repertoires in COVID-19. Study-wide background: Sources were T cells, B-cell-depleted T cells, or PBMCs; the material itself was cDNA or gDNA.

Germline V gene lookup returns CDR1 SEHNR and CDR2 FQNEAQ (reference sequence). This CDR3 has 18 residues. The J segment lost 2 bases and the V segment lost 5 bases, leaving 8 bases of the junction unmatched. The receptor comes from a woman in her 70s with acute or convalescent COVID-19. Sequencing was performed on peripheral blood. This chain links TRBV7-9 with TRBJ2-2, with 13 bases that match TRBD2. The CDR3 reads CASSPRTSGGINTGELFF. Here the CDR3 DNA reads TGTGCCAGCAGCCCTCGGACTAGCGGGGGAATTAACACCGGGGAGCTGTTTTTT. Combining the CDR3 with reference TRBV7-9 and TRBJ2-2 gives the whole variable domain DTGVSQNPRHKITKRGQNVTFRCDPISEHNRLYWYRQTLGQGPEFLTYFQNEAQLEKSRLLSDRFSAERPKGSFSTLEIQRTEQGDSAMYLCASSPRTSGGINTGELFFGEGSRLTVL.